This TCR beta chain stems from a study of cytomegalovirus exposure and HLA in healthy donors. In regard to this clone: Its antigen is currently unknown.

13 Jbeta primers and 60 Vbeta primers were used for the PCR. Sequenced by immunoSEQ multiplex PCR; TCRdb stores in-frame clones only, minus some. The data show 130,000 to 150,000 clones, under 80% seen once. CDR1 is MNHNS, CDR2 SASEGT, per germline. With 3 bases removed from V and 8 bases from J, the gap between germline ends came to 13 bases. CDR3 length: 13 amino acids. General study findings and limits: Some TCR beta chains (164 of them) were listed as cytomegalovirus-associated. The analysis excluded some indistinguishable V segments, including TRBV6-2 and TRBV6-3. Among CMV-associated TCR beta chains, most appeared HLA-restricted in a later analysis.

The chain carries TRBV6-1 and TRBJ1-2; a weak D match, TRBD1 (6 bases). The receptor comes from a man aged 18 to 30 in good health and CMV-seropositive. The sample comprised PBMCs. CDR3 bases: TGTGCCAGCAGTGACGCAGGGGACGGCGGCTACACCTTC. It specifies CASSDAGDGGYTF.